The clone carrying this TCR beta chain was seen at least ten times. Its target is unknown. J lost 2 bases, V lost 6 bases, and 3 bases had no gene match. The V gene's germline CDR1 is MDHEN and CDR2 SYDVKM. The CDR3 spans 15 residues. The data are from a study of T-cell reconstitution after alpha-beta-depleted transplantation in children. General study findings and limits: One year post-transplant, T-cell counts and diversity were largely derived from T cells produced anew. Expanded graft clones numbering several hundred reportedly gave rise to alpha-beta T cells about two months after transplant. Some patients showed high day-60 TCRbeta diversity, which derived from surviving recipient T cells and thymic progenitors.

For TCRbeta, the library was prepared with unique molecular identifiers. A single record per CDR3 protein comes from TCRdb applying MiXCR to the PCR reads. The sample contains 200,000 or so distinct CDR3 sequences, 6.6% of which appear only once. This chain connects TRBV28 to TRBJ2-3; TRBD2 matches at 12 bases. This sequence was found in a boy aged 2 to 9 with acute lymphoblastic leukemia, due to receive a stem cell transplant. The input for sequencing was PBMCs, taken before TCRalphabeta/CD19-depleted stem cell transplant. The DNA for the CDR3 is TGTGCCAGCAGCCCTAGCGGGAGGGCCACAGATACGCAGTATTTT. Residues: CASSPSGRATDTQYF.